This T cell receptor (beta chain) appears in the sequencing data of a study of T cells after yellow fever vaccination. Study at large: It was SMART-Seq v4 Ultra Low Input that prepared the fractions with low cell numbers. Study-wide findings and caveats: Contaminating bulk clonotypes could be abundant in FACS-sorted repertoires. A faster peak, day 5 versus 15, was reached by the weaker secondary response.

With regard to this clonotype: Antigen unknown.

For TCR, cDNA came from 5'RACE template switching, which added a universal primer site and UMIs. TCRdb re-analysed the 5' RACE reads in MiXCR, keeping a single row per CDR3 protein. The sample gives roughly 400,000 distinct CDR3 sequences, about 19% of which show up once; roughly a sixth is in the top ten. CDR1 MNHEY and CDR2 SVGEGT come from the germline V gene. The CDR3 is made up of 14 amino acids. V gave up 7 bases and J gave up 6 bases; unmatched junction bases: 7. This sequence joins TRBV6-2 or TRBV6-3 and TRBJ2-2, with 8 nucleotides matching TRBD2. Sequences were derived from PBMCs, sampled before the yellow fever booster vaccination. This receptor was obtained from a man between 18 and 35 years old who received the YFV17D yellow fever vaccine. DNA of the CDR3: TGTGCCAGCATAAGCGGGGGAGGTCCCGGGGAGCTGTTTTTT. This codes for CASISGGGPGELFF.